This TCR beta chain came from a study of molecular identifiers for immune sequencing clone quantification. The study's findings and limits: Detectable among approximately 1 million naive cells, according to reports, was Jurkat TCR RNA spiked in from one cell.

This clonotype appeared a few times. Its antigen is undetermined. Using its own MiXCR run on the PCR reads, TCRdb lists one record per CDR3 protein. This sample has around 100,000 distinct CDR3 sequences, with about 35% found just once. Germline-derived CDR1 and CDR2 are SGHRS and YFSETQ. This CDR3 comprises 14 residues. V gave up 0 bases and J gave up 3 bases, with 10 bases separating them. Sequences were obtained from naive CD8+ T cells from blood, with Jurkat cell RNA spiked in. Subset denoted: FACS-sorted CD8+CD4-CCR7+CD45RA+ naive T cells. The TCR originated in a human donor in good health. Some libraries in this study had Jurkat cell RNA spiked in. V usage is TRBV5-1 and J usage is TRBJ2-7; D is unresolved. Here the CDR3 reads CASSLGLDNYEQYF. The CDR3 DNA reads TGCGCCAGCAGCTTGGGACTCGATAACTACGAGCAGTACTTC.